These T cell receptor beta chains were read from a single sample in a study of read filtering for tumor transcriptome and immune sequencing. TCRdb analysed the reads with MiXCR anew, one entry per CDR3 protein. Among nearly 60,000 distinct CDR3 sequences listed, around 12% were seen once. The sample comprised a population of CD138-negative cells sorted from bone marrow. The receptors originated from a donor at least 40 years old with multiple myeloma. The CDR3 runs from the conserved cysteine through the conserved F or W. A D gene is named only where the DNA matches it firmly. Only part of the rows carry a size: once, few, many, or a class if the clone is expanded.

D gene,clone size,V gene,J gene,CDR3 DNA,CDR3 protein
-,many,TRBV5-4,TRBJ1-1,TGTGCCAGCAGCTTGAGGGGCCTCGGAACTGAAGCTTTCTTT,CASSLRGLGTEAFF
-,few,TRBV11-2,TRBJ2-7,TGTGCCGTCAGGGCAGGTCGGGAATACGAGCAGTACTTC,CAVRAGREYEQYF
-,many,TRBV20-1,TRBJ1-1,TGCAGTGCTAGATCCCGGGGACGTATTCGGACTGAAGCTTTCTTT,CSARSRGRIRTEAFF
-,many,TRBV9,TRBJ1-5,TGTGCCAGCAGCGTAGGCGGGACTAGCAATCAGCCCCAGCATTTT,CASSVGGTSNQPQHF
-,many,TRBV29-1,TRBJ1-2,TGCAGCGTTAGCGTCGGCTCTAACTATGGCTACACCTTC,CSVSVGSNYGYTF
-,many,TRBV28,TRBJ1-2,TGTGCCAGCAGTTTAATGGGCAGAGACGGCTACACCTTC,CASSLMGRDGYTF
-,many,TRBV5-1,TRBJ1-6,TGCGCCAGCAGCTTGGAAGGGTACAATTCACCCCTCCACTTT,CASSLEGYNSPLHF
TRBD2,many,TRBV9,TRBJ2-3,TGTGCCAGCAGCGTAGCACCCCGGGGGGGCACAGATACGCAGTATTTT,CASSVAPRGGTDTQYF
-,few,TRBV7-8,TRBJ2-2,TGTGCCAGCAGCCTCCAGGGCCGCGGGGAGCTGTTTTTT,CASSLQGRGELFF
-,-,TRBV11-2,TRBJ2-2,TGTGCCAGCAGCCCTAGGACGGGCACCGGGGAGCTGTTTTTT,CASSPRTGTGELFF
-,-,TRBV19,TRBJ2-4,TGTGCCAGTAGTCTTCTAGCGCTAGCCAAAAACATTCAGTACTTC,CASSLLALAKNIQYF
-,many,TRBV28,TRBJ1-1,TGTGCCAGCACCCGGCCTCCTAGCGACGCTTTCTTT,CASTRPPSDAFF
-,many,TRBV30,TRBJ2-1,TGTGCCTGGAGAGCAGGGTACAATGAGCAGTTCTTC,CAWRAGYNEQFF
-,many,TRBV7-2,TRBJ1-1,TGTGCCAGCAGCTTATGGGGGCTTGGGAACACTGAAGCTTTCTTT,CASSLWGLGNTEAFF
-,many,TRBV7-3,TRBJ2-2,TGTGCCAGCAGCCCAAACGGGTACATCGGAACCGGGGAGCTGTTTTTT,CASSPNGYIGTGELFF
-,many,TRBV3-1,TRBJ1-4,TGTGCCAGCAGCCAAGATTGGCGGGGGGGAGGACGGGAAAAACTGTTTTTT,CASSQDWRGGGREKLFF
TRBD2,many,TRBV6-5,TRBJ2-2,TGTGCCAGCAGTTACCTGAGCGGGGGAGCTAACACCGGGGAGCTGTTTTTT,CASSYLSGGANTGELFF
-,few,TRBV29-1,TRBJ1-1,TGCAGCGTTGAACAGAGTGACACTGAAGCTTTCTTT,CSVEQSDTEAFF
-,many,TRBV20-1,TRBJ1-1,TGCAGTGCAGGGGACACTGAAGCTTTCTTT,CSAGDTEAFF
-,many,TRBV5-1,TRBJ1-1,TGCGCCAGCAGCAGCAGAGGGGGGTTTACTGAAGCTTTCTTT,CASSSRGGFTEAFF
-,-,TRBV21-1,TRBJ1-1,TGTGCCAGCAGCAGTTTCACCCGCCAGAACACTGAAGCTTTCTTT,CASSSFTRQNTEAFF
TRBD1,many,TRBV18,TRBJ2-1,TGTGCCAGCTCACAACAAATGGGACAGGGGGGAGGTGAGCAGTTCTTC,CASSQQMGQGGGEQFF
-,many,TRBV7-9,TRBJ2-2,TGTGCCACCCAACAGGGGAACACCGGGGAGCTGTTTTTT,CATQQGNTGELFF
TRBD1,-,TRBV6-1,TRBJ1-2,TGTGCCACCACAGGGGTCGAGAACTATGGCTACACCTTC,CATTGVENYGYTF
TRBD1,many,TRBV7-8,TRBJ2-3,TGTGCCAGCAGCACCGACAGGGGGCGGGCGCAGTATTTT,CASSTDRGRAQYF
TRBD2,many,TRBV19,TRBJ2-7,TGTGCCAGTAGTCTGCGGACTAGTTTCGACGAGCAGTACTTC,CASSLRTSFDEQYF
-,many,TRBV19,TRBJ1-5,TGTGCCAGTAGAGGGGTCCCAAGCAATCAGCCCCAGCATTTT,CASRGVPSNQPQHF
-,many,TRBV27,TRBJ1-4,TGTGCCAGCAGTTTACAGGGGTGGACTGAAAAACTGTTTTTT,CASSLQGWTEKLFF
-,-,TRBV7-6,TRBJ1-2,TGTGCCAGCAGCCCCGGTGCGTCACCAAACTATGGCTGCACCTTC,CASSPGASPNYGCTF
TRBD2,few,TRBV24-1,TRBJ2-1,TGTGCCACCAGTGATTTTTCTAGCGGGGGGGCCGTAAACTACAATGAGCAGTTCTTC,CATSDFSSGGAVNYNEQFF
-,many,TRBV20-1,TRBJ2-5,TGCAGTGCCCTGGGGGTTCAAGAGACCCAGTACTTC,CSALGVQETQYF
-,many,TRBV20-1,TRBJ1-1,TGCAGTGCTAAGGGAGGGCCGTCCGGGAACACTGAAGCTTTCTTT,CSAKGGPSGNTEAFF
-,many,TRBV7-9,TRBJ1-2,TGTGCCAGCAGCTCTAGTGGAGGGGATGGCTACACCTTC,CASSSSGGDGYTF
-,many,TRBV10-3,TRBJ1-5,TGTGCCATCAGTGGGGGCGGGGTCCCCACTCAGCCCCAGCATTTT,CAISGGGVPTQPQHF
-,few,TRBV20-1,TRBJ1-2,TGCAGTGCTGGACAAGAATACTATGGCTACACCTTC,CSAGQEYYGYTF
-,-,TRBV7-2,TRBJ2-4,TGTGCCAGCAGCTTAGTAAGGATGACCAAAAACATTCAGTACTTC,CASSLVRMTKNIQYF
-,many,TRBV14,TRBJ2-1,TGTGCCAGCAGCCCCCCCGGTAATGAGCAGTTCTTC,CASSPPGNEQFF
-,many,TRBV6-1,TRBJ2-5,TGTGCCAGCAGTGATGGCGGCCAAGAGACCCAGTACTTC,CASSDGGQETQYF
-,few,TRBV6-5,TRBJ2-7,TGTGCCAGCAGTGTATCCGGGCCACCTCCCTACGAGCAGTACTTC,CASSVSGPPPYEQYF
-,many,TRBV4-1,TRBJ2-6,TGCGCCAGCAGCCAAGGGCCAGGGGGGTCTGGGGCCAACGTCCTGACTTTC,CASSQGPGGSGANVLTF
-,many,TRBV5-1,TRBJ2-3,TGCGCCAGCAGCATTTTTACGGGCACAGATACGCAGTATTTT,CASSIFTGTDTQYF
-,medium-sized,TRBV5-1,TRBJ1-5,TGCGCCAGCAGCCAGGACGGGGGCAATCAGCCCCAGCATTTT,CASSQDGGNQPQHF
TRBD1,many,TRBV5-1,TRBJ2-1,TGCGCCAGCAGCTTTATCCCGGGACAGGGGACGTTAGAGCAGTTCTTC,CASSFIPGQGTLEQFF
TRBD1,many,TRBV20-1,TRBJ1-6,TGCAGTGCTAGAGGGCCTGGGGGACAGGGGGCAAAAAATTCACCCCTCCACTTT,CSARGPGGQGAKNSPLHF
-,many,TRBV19,TRBJ2-1,TGTGCCAGTAGAGTCAGGGGCTCCTACAATGAGCAGTTCTTC,CASRVRGSYNEQFF
-,few,TRBV5-1,TRBJ1-5,TGCGCCAGCAGCATACAGGTACATAGCAATCAGCCCCAGCATTTT,CASSIQVHSNQPQHF
TRBD1,many,TRBV4-1,TRBJ1-1,TGCGCCAGCAGCGACCCCCGCCGACAGGGGGCGGCTGAAGCTTTCTTT,CASSDPRRQGAAEAFF